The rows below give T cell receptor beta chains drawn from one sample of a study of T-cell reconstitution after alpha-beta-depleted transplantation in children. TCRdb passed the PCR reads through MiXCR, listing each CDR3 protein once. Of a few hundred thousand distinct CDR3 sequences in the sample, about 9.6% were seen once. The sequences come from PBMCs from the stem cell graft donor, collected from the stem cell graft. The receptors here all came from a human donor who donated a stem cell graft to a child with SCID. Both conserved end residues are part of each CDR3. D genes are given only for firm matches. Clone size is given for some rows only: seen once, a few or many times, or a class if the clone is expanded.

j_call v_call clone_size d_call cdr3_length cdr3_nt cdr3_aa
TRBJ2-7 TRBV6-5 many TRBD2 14 TGTGCCAGCAGTTACGGGGGGGAGAGTTACGAGCAGTACTTC CASSYGGESYEQYF
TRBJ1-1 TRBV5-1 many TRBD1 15 TGCGCCAGCAGCTTGGGGACAGGGGGAAACACTGAAGCTTTCTTT CASSLGTGGNTEAFF
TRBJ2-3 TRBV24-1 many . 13 TGTGCCACCAGTGATTTCTCCGGGGATACGCAGTATTTT CATSDFSGDTQYF
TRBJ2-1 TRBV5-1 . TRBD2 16 TGCGCCAGGATTATAAGCGGGGGGGGCGCCTACAATGAGCAGTTCTTC CARIISGGGAYNEQFF
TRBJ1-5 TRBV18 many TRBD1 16 TGTGCCAGCTCACCACCGATGGGACAGGGGTATCAGCCCCAGCATTTT CASSPPMGQGYQPQHF
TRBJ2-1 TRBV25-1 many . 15 TGTGCCAGCAGTCCCCTAGGACTGGGATCCAATGAGCAGTTCTTC CASSPLGLGSNEQFF
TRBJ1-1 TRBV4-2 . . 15 TGTGCCAGCAGCCCCCTTGGGAGAGAGGGAACTGAAGCTTTCTTT CASSPLGREGTEAFF
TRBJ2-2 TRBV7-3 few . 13 TGTGCCAGCAGCTCCCCGTTGGGCGGGGAGCTGTTTTTT CASSSPLGGELFF
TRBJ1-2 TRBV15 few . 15 TGTGCCACCAGCAGGTTACTGGAGGGGAGGGGCGGCTACACCTTC CATSRLLEGRGGYTF
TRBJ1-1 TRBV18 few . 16 TGTGCCAGCTCGCACGGGACGCCCGGGGGGGGCACTGAAGCTTTCTTT CASSHGTPGGGTEAFF
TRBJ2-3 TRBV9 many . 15 TGTGCCAGCAGCCCGGACCCGACTTACACAGATACGCAGTATTTT CASSPDPTYTDTQYF
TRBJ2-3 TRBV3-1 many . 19 TGTGCCAGCAGCCCACAAACCTATCCTTGGGAAATGGGGAGAGATACGCAGTATTTT CASSPQTYPWEMGRDTQYF
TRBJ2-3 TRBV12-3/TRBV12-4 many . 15 TGTGCCAGCAGTTCCACGGACAGTCCTGGGGATACGCAGTATTTT CASSSTDSPGDTQYF
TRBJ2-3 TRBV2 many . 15 TGTGCCAGCAGGGGGGGACTCTCTAGCACAGATACGCAGTATTTT CASRGGLSSTDTQYF
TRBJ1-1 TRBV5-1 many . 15 TGCGCCAGCAGCTTGGCCCCCCTGGCGAACACTGAAGCTTTCTTT CASSLAPLANTEAFF
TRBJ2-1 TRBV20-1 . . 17 TGCTGTGCTAGACCCAACCCGACAGGACCATCCTACAATGAGCAGTTCTTC CCARPNPTGPSYNEQFF
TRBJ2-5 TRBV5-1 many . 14 TGCGCCAGCAGCAGGGCAACAGTTCAAGAGACCCAGTACTTC CASSRATVQETQYF
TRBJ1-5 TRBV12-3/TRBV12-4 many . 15 TGTGCCAGCAGTTTAGGTTCGGGCAGCAATCAGCCCCAGCATTTT CASSLGSGSNQPQHF
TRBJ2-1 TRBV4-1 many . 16 TGCGCCAGCAGCTCCACCTTGGTGGGTCTAGACAATGAGCAGTTCTTC CASSSTLVGLDNEQFF
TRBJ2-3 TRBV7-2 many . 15 TGTGCCAGCAGCTTAGGCTCGGCAGGACCAGATACGCAGTATTTT CASSLGSAGPDTQYF
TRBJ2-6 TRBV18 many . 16 TGTGCCAGCTCACCACGAGAGGGTTCTGGGGCCAACGTCCTGACTTTC CASSPREGSGANVLTF
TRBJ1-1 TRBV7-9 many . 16 TGTGCCAGCAGCTTAGGGGCAGGCCCTGGGGACACTGAAGCTTTCTTT CASSLGAGPGDTEAFF
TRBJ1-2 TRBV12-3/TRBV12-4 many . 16 TGTGCCAGCAGTTTGGACAGTCGCGGAGCTAACTATGGCTACACCTTC CASSLDSRGANYGYTF
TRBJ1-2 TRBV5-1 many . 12 TGCGCCAGCAGCCTGGACTTCTATGGCTACACCTTC CASSLDFYGYTF
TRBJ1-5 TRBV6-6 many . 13 TGTGCCAGCAGTTACTCATCCAATCAGCCCCAGCATTTT CASSYSSNQPQHF
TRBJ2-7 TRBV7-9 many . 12 TGTGCCAGCAGCTTAACAGGGTGGGAGCAGTACTTC CASSLTGWEQYF
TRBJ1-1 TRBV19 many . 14 TGTGCCAGTAGTGCCCACAAATTGAACACTGAAGCTTTCTTT CASSAHKLNTEAFF
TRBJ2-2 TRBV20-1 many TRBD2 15 TGCAGTGCCCGGACTAGCGGGGTGGACACCGGGGAGCTGTTTTTT CSARTSGVDTGELFF
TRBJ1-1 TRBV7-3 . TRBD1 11 TGTGCCAGCAGCTCCGGGACAGCGGCTTTCTTT CASSSGTAAFF
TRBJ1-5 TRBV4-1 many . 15 TGCGCCAGCAGCCTCTACGGAGGGGTTGACCAGCCCCAGCATTTT CASSLYGGVDQPQHF
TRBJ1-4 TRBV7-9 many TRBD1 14 TGTGCCAGCAGCTTGGGACAGGGTACAGAAAAACTGTTTTTT CASSLGQGTEKLFF
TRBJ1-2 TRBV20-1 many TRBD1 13 TGCAGTGCTCACAGGGGTTTGGGGGGTGGCTACACCTTC CSAHRGLGGGYTF
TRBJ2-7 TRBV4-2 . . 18 TGTGCCAGCAGCCAAGTCGGGTTTCTCGGGACATCTTATACCGAGCAGTACTTC CASSQVGFLGTSYTEQYF
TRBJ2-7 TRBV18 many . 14 TGTGCCAGCTCACCACCGACAAACAGCTACGAGCAGTACTTC CASSPPTNSYEQYF
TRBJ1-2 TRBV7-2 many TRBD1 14 TGTGCCAGCAGCATGACAGGGTTTCTCTCTGGCTACACCTTC CASSMTGFLSGYTF
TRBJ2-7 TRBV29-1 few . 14 TGCAGCGTTTCCCCCGGGGGATCCTCTGGCGAGCAGTACTTC CSVSPGGSSGEQYF
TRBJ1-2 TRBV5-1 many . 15 TGCGCCAGCAGCTTGGAAGGGTTGGCTAACTATGGCTACACCTTC CASSLEGLANYGYTF
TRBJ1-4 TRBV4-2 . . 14 TGTGCCAGCAAGAAGACAGGCGGAAATGAAAAACTGTTTTTT CASKKTGGNEKLFF
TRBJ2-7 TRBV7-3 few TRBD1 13 TGTGCCAGCAGCTGGGGACAGGGCTACGAGCAGTACTTC CASSWGQGYEQYF
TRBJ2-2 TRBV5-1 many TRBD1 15 TGCGCCAGCAGTCGGGACAGGTTGAACACCGGGGAGCTGTTTTTT CASSRDRLNTGELFF
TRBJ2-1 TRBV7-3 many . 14 TGTGCCAGCAGCTTAACGGCAGCCTACAATGAGCAGTTCTTC CASSLTAAYNEQFF